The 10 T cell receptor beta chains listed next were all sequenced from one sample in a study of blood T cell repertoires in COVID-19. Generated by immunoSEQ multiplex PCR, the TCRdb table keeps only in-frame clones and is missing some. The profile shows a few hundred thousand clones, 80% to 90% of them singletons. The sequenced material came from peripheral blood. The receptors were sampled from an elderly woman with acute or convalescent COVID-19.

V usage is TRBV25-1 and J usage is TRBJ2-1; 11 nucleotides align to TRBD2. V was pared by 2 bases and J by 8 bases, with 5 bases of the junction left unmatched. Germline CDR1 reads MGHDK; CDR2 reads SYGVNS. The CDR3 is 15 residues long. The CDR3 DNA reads TGTGCCAGCAGTGAACCGGGACTAGCGGTCCATGAGCAGTTCTTC. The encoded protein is CASSEPGLAVHEQFF.

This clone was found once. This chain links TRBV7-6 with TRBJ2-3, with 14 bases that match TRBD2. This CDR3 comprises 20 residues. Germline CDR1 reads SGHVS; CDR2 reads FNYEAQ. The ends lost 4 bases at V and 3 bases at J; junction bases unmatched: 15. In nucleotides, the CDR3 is TGTGCCAGCAGCTCCTCTCTGGGACTAGCGGGGGCCCCTCGGACAGATACGCAGTATTTT. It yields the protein CASSSSLGLAGAPRTDTQYF.

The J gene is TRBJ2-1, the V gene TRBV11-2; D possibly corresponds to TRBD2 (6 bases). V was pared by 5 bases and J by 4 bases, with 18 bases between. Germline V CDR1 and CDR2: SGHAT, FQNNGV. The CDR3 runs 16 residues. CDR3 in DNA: TGTGCCAGCAGCCACCGACCCGGGAGTCGGTACAATGAGCAGTTCTTC. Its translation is CASSHRPGSRYNEQFF.

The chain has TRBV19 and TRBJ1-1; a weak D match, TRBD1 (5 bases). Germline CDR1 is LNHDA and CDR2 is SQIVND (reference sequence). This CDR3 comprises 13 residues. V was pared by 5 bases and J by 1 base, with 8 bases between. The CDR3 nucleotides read TGTGCCAGTAGTTCGACAGCGAACACTGAAGCTTTCTTT. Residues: CASSSTANTEAFF.

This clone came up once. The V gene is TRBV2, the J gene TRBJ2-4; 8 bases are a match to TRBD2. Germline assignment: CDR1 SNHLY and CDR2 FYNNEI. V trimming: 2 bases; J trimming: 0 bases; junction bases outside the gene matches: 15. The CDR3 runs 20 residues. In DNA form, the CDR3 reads TGTGCCAGCAGTGAACCTGCCGAGGGCGGGAGGACCCTAGCCAAAAACATTCAGTACTTC. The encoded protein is CASSEPAEGGRTLAKNIQYF.

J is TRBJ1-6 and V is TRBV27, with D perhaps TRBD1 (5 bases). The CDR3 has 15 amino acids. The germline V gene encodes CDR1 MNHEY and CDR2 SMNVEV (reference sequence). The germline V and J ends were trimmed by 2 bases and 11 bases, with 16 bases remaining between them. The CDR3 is CASSLRSGRVAPLHF. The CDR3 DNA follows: TGTGCCAGCAGTTTACGCTCAGGGAGGGTGGCACCCCTCCACTTT.

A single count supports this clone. The CDR3 loop is CASRPTGTYGYTF. The CDR3 DNA reads as TGTGCCAGCAGACCCACAGGGACCTATGGCTACACCTTC. V is TRBV2 and J is TRBJ1-2, with D perhaps matching TRBD1 (6 bases). The CDR3 sequence is 13 residues long. V lost 6 bases and J lost 4, with 12 bases in between. CDR1 is SNHLY, CDR2 FYNNEI, per germline.

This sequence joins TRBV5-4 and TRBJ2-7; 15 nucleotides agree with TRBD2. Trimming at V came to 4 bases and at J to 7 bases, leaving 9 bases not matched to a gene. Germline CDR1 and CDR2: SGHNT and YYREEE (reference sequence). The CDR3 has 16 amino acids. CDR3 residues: CASSLRGLAGGEEQYF. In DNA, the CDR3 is TGTGCCAGCAGCCTACGGGGACTAGCGGGAGGTGAAGAGCAGTACTTC.

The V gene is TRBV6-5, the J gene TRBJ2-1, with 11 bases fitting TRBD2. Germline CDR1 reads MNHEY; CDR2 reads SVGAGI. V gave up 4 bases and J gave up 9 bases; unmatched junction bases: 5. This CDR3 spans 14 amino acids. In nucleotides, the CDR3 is TGTGCCAGCAGTTTAGCGGGAGGGCCTGTTGAGCAGTTCTTC. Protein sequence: CASSLAGGPVEQFF.

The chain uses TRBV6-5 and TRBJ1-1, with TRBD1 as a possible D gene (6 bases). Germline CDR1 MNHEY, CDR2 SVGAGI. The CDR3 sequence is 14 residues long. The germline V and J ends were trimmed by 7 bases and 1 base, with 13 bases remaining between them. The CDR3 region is CASTGTGPNTEAFF. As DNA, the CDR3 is TGTGCCAGCACTGGTACAGGGCCGAACACTGAAGCTTTCTTT.